This T cell receptor beta chain was captured by sequencing in a study of T cells in Graves' hyperthyroidism and ophthalmopathy. Study observations and caveats: Researchers found most expanded thyroid clonotypes above 0.001 in blood as well.

TCR beta CDR3 region amplification was performed from RNA transcripts. When the TCR CDR3 underwent first-round RT-PCR, the HTBI primer set was used. Using its own MiXCR run on the multiplex PCR reads, TCRdb lists one record per CDR3 protein. The profile shows hundreds of thousands of distinct CDR3 sequences, under 20% of them singletons. The CDR3 consists of 15 residues. Germline assignment: CDR1 LGHDT and CDR2 YNNKEL (reference sequence). V gave up 0 bases and J gave up 4 bases, with 12 bases separating them. Duration under 3 months, a NOSPECS grade of at least 4, and a Clinical Activity Score of at least 3 characterized the ophthalmopathy patients. There are a few counts of this clonotype. Its cognate antigen is unknown.

The V call is TRBV3-1, the J call TRBJ1-2; the D gene is possibly TRBD1 (5 bases). The sequenced material came from blood. This clonotype originated in a woman aged 18 to 35 with Graves' ophthalmopathy. The CDR3 DNA reads as TGTGCCAGCAGCCAAGATACCGGACAAATCTATGGCTACACCTTC. Protein product: CASSQDTGQIYGYTF.